The 18 T cell receptor beta chains below were found in one sample sequenced in a study of cytomegalovirus exposure and HLA in healthy donors. The primer mix had 60 Vbeta and 13 Jbeta primers. Clones were sequenced by immunoSEQ multiplex PCR, and TCRdb holds only the in-frame ones, with some missing. The sample lists 60,000 to 75,000 clones, 80% to 90% seen once, with around 10% in the top ten. Source material: PBMCs. All receptors derive from a woman aged 25-40 years in good health and CMV-seropositive.

This chain uses TRBV27 with TRBJ2-2, with TRBD2 matching over 12 bases. Germline V gene data show CDR1 as MNHEY and CDR2 as SMNVEV (reference sequence). V was pared by 7 bases and J by 4 bases, with 1 base of the junction left unmatched. CDR3 size: 14 residues. The CDR3 sequence: CASTGLAGTGELFF. Here the CDR3 DNA reads TGTGCCAGCACGGGACTAGCGGGCACCGGGGAGCTGTTTTTT.

This chain links TRBV6-6 with TRBJ2-1, with 9 bases identical to TRBD2. The CDR3 loop spans 14 amino acids. With V trimmed by 7 bases and J by 6 bases, 7 bases remained unmatched. Germline V lookup: CDR1 MNHNY, CDR2 SVGAGI (reference sequence). CDR3 sequence: CASTAGTSSNEQFF. As DNA, the CDR3 is TGTGCCAGCACCGCCGGGACTAGCTCCAATGAGCAGTTCTTC.

The chain has TRBV5-4 and TRBJ2-7; a possible D gene is TRBD2 (5 bases). This CDR3 has 15 amino acids. Germline assignment: CDR1 SGHNT and CDR2 YYREEE (reference sequence). Trimming stripped 1 base from V and 1 base from J, with 12 bases between. This CDR3 is CASSLKLGGSYEQYF. The CDR3 region has the DNA TGTGCCAGCAGCTTGAAGCTAGGAGGTTCCTACGAGCAGTACTTC. Filled out from reference TRBV5-4 and TRBJ2-7, the complete variable domain reads ETGVTQSPTHLIKTRGQQVTLRCSSQSGHNTVSWYQQALGQGPQFIFQYYREEENGRGNFPPRFSGLQFPNYSSELNVNALELDDSALYLCASSLKLGGSYEQYFGPGTRLTVT.

V is TRBV7-8 and J is TRBJ2-5, with D possibly matching TRBD1 (5 bases). Gene TRBJ2-7 matches the end of the DNA better, so the J call may be wrong. Per germline, CDR1 SGHVS and CDR2 FQNEAQ. CDR3 length: 13 residues. CDR3 in amino acids: CASSLDRTHEQYF. The CDR3 nucleotides are TGTGCCAGCAGCTTAGACAGGACCCACGAGCAGTACTTC.

The chain couples TRBV10-3 to TRBJ1-2; D possibly corresponds to TRBD1 (5 bases). The germline V gene has CDR1 ENHRY and CDR2 SYGVKD. The CDR3 covers 14 residues. V shed 0 bases and J shed 7 bases, with 12 bases lying between them. CDR3 in DNA: TGTGCCATCAGTGAGTCGGCGGGGGGTATTGGCTACACCTTC. It translates to CAISESAGGIGYTF.

As to this clone: A read error may produce the germline difference seen at one junction end. The genes are TRBV2 and TRBJ1-2, with D unclear. Germline-derived CDR1 and CDR2 are SNHLY and FYNNEI. This CDR3 has 14 residues. The CDR3 reads CASSEARYGYGYTF. CDR3 nucleotides: TGTGCCAGCAGCGAAGCGAGGTATGGCTATGGCTACACCTTC.

The table lists this clone with a count of one. The chain uses TRBV9 and TRBJ2-2; D perhaps matches TRBD2 (5 bases). V was cut by 3 bases and J by 3 bases, with 18 bases left in between. This CDR3 comprises 17 residues. Germline V lookup: CDR1 SGDLS, CDR2 YYNGEE. CDR3 DNA: TGTGCCAGCAGCGCCCCAAGATGGGCAGCGGACACCGGGGAGCTGTTTTTT. Protein sequence: CASSAPRWAADTGELFF.

The rearrangement joins TRBV5-1 to TRBJ1-2; tentatively, D is TRBD1 (6 bases). Trimming removed 5 bases from V and 4 bases from J, with 18 bases in between. Germline V gives CDR1 SGHRS, CDR2 YFSETQ. The CDR3 loop spans 15 amino acids. The CDR3 sequence is CASSFTGLRSYGYTF. The CDR3 DNA reads as TGCGCCAGCAGTTTTACAGGGCTTCGGAGCTATGGCTACACCTTC.

The chain couples TRBV5-4 to TRBJ1-2; the D is unclear. There are 14 residues in the CDR3. Deletions cut 1 base from V and 3 bases from J, with 10 bases between. Germline CDR1 is SGHNT and CDR2 is YYREEE (reference sequence). The CDR3 sequence is CASSLRRTDYGYTF. The CDR3 nucleotides are TGTGCCAGCAGCTTGAGGAGAACTGACTATGGCTACACCTTC. The entire variable domain, with the rest obtained from reference TRBV5-4 and TRBJ1-2, is as follows: ETGVTQSPTHLIKTRGQQVTLRCSSQSGHNTVSWYQQALGQGPQFIFQYYREEENGRGNFPPRFSGLQFPNYSSELNVNALELDDSALYLCASSLRRTDYGYTFGSGTRLTVV.

The genes are TRBV6-4 and TRBJ1-1, with 9 bases fitting TRBD1. V lost 2 bases and J lost 5; bases outside the gene matches: 9. This CDR3 region has 16 residues. The germline gives CDR1 MRHNA, CDR2 SNTAGT. The CDR3: CASSDTTGTGLTEAFF. DNA of the CDR3: TGTGCCAGCAGTGACACGACCGGGACAGGGCTAACTGAAGCTTTCTTT.

DNA for the CDR3: TGTGCCAGCAGCTCGGGACAGCTACTTAATCAGCCCCAGCATTTT. Its translation is CASSSGQLLNQPQHF. The chain carries TRBV7-9 and TRBJ1-5, with 7 bases that match TRBD1. V shed 4 bases and J 4 bases; nucleotides not matched to a gene: 7. The germline CDR1 and CDR2 sequences are SEHNR and FQNEAQ (reference sequence). The CDR3 runs to 15 residues.

The chain couples TRBV15 to TRBJ2-1; no firm D call. This CDR3 contains 17 residues. Germline assignment: CDR1 LNHNV and CDR2 YYDKDF (reference sequence). The ends were cut back, 0 bases at V and 4 bases at J, with 16 bases in the middle. The CDR3 sequence is CATSRDITADTYNEQFF. DNA for the CDR3: TGTGCCACCAGCAGAGATATAACAGCCGATACGTACAATGAGCAGTTCTTC.

The chain couples TRBV28 to TRBJ1-3, with D unresolved. CDR3 length: 12 amino acids. Germline V lookup: CDR1 MDHEN, CDR2 SYDVKM. Trimming shortened V by 5 bases and J by 8 bases, and 10 bases separated the two germline ends. CDR3 sequence: CASSPPRYTIYF. For the CDR3, the DNA is TGTGCCAGCAGTCCCCCCAGGTACACCATATATTTT.

The chain employs TRBV2 and TRBJ1-1; 9 nucleotides align to TRBD1. Trimming removed 5 bases from V and 4 bases from J; junction bases left unmatched: 17. The CDR3 is 18 amino acids. The V gene's germline CDR1 is SNHLY and CDR2 FYNNEI. The CDR3 DNA follows: TGTGCCAGCAGTTACGGACAGGGGCCTCTCGACGGGGGCACTGAAGCTTTCTTT. This sequence encodes CASSYGQGPLDGGTEAFF.

The DNA of the CDR3 is TGTGCCAGCAGTTACTCGATCGAGGTTGAGCAGTTCTTC. This encodes CASSYSIEVEQFF. The chain joins TRBV6-5 to TRBJ2-1; the D is unclear. Per the germline V gene, CDR1 is MNHEY and CDR2 is SVGAGI. V was cut by 0 bases and J by 9 bases, with 9 bases left in between. There are 13 residues in the CDR3.

The DNA of the CDR3 is TGCGCCAGCAGTGGGGGGGACAGGGGGCCGTACGAGCAGTACTTC. It codes for CASSGGDRGPYEQYF. The V gene is TRBV10-2, the J gene TRBJ2-7; 12 positions agree with TRBD1. Per germline, CDR1 WSHSY and CDR2 SAAADI. The CDR3 runs 15 residues. Trimming took 4 bases from V and 4 from J; bases not matched to a gene: 5.

J is TRBJ2-3 and V is TRBV5-1; TRBD2 agrees at 14 bases. J lost 5 bases, V lost 4 bases, and 12 bases had no gene match. The CDR3 runs 18 residues. Germline V CDR1 and CDR2: SGHRS, YFSETQ. The CDR3 DNA reads as TGCGCCAGCAGCCCAGTGATTCTTGGGACTAGCGGGGGAGATACGCAGTATTTT. Its protein is CASSPVILGTSGGDTQYF.

The chain employs TRBV4-2 and TRBJ2-7; D ambiguous. Germline lookup yields CDR1 LGHNA and CDR2 YNFKEQ. The CDR3 sequence is 14 residues long. V was shortened by 2 bases and J by 5 bases, with 13 bases between the two germline ends. CDR3 region: CASSQLGLSDEQYF. The CDR3 nucleotides are TGTGCCAGCAGCCAACTAGGTCTGTCAGACGAGCAGTACTTC.